This TCR beta chain was identified in a study of T-cell reconstitution after alpha-beta-depleted transplantation in children. Study results and limitations: Certain patients had high TCRbeta diversity at day 60, and it came from recipient T cells and thymic progenitors that survived.

This clonotype appeared a few times. Its antigen is unknown. Unique molecular identifiers were incorporated into the prepared TCRbeta library. Using its own MiXCR run on the PCR reads, TCRdb lists one record per CDR3 protein. The sample yields approximately 97,000 distinct CDR3 sequences, 5% to 6% seen once. Germline trimming cut 3 bases from V and 0 bases from J; bases unmatched to any gene: 8. CDR1 and CDR2 (germline): DFQATT, SNEGSKA (reference sequence). The CDR3 covers 16 residues. This receptor was taken from a female patient aged 2-9 years who had a stem cell transplant for Fanconi anemia, so the T cells may come from the graft donor. V is TRBV20-1 and J is TRBJ2-3; 8 positions agree with TRBD2. The sequences come from PBMCs, mostly from graft donor cells, collected 60 days after TCRalphabeta/CD19-depleted stem cell transplant. The CDR3 loop is CSASGGASLSTDTQYF. The CDR3, as DNA: TGCAGTGCTAGCGGGGGGGCAAGCCTCAGCACAGATACGCAGTATTTT.